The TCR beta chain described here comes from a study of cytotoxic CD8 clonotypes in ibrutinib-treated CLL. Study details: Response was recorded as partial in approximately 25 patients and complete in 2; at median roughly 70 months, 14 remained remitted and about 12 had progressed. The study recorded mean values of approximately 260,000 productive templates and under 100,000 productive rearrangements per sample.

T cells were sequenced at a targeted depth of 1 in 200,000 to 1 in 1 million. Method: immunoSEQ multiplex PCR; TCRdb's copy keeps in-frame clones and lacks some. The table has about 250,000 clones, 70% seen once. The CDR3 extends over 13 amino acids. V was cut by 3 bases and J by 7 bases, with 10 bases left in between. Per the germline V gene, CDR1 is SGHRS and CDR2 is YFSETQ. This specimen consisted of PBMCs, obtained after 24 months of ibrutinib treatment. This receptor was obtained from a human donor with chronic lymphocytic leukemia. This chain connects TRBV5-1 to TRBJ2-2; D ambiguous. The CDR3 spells CASSSVLIGELFF. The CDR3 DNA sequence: TGCGCCAGCAGCTCGGTCCTTATCGGGGAGCTGTTTTTT.